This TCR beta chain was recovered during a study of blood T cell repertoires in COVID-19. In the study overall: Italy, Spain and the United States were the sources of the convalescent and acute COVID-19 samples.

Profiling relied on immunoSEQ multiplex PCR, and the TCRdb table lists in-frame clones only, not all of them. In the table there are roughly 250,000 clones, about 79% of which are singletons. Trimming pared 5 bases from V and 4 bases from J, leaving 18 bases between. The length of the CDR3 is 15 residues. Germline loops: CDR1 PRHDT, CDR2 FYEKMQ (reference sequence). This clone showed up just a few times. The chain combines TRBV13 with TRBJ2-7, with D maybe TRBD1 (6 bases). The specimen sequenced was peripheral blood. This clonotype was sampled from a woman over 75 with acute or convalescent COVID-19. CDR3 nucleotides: TGTGCCAGCAGCCTTGACAGGAAAAGTTTGTACGAGCAGTACTTC. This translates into CASSLDRKSLYEQYF. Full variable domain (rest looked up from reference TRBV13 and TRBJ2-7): AAGVIQSPRHLIKEKRETATLKCYPIPRHDTVYWYQQGPGQDPQFLISFYEKMQSDKGSIPDRFSAQQFSDYHSELNMSSLELGDSALYFCASSLDRKSLYEQYFGPGTRLTVT.